These 32 T cell receptor beta chains were sequenced from one sample in a study of blood T cell repertoires in COVID-19. This table comes from immunoSEQ multiplex PCR, and its TCRdb copy is limited to in-frame clones, with some not included. The repertoire holds approximately 300,000 clones, with approximately 86% as singletons. Input material: peripheral blood. Receptors were obtained from a human donor with COVID-19, enrolled during active disease. The donor label of this sample is uncertain.

This sequence joins TRBV28 and TRBJ1-2; D is undetermined. V was shortened by 5 bases and J by 2 bases, with 12 bases between the two germline ends. The length of the CDR3 is 14 residues. The V gene's germline CDR1 is MDHEN and CDR2 SYDVKM. The CDR3 spells CASSPPGGNYGYTF. The CDR3 DNA reads as TGTGCCAGCAGTCCCCCCGGCGGCAACTATGGCTACACCTTC.

The J gene is TRBJ1-6, the V gene TRBV7-2, with no clear D. CDR3 length: 14 amino acids. The germline V gene encodes CDR1 SGHTA and CDR2 FQGNSA. The V end lost 5 bases, the J end lost 4 bases, and 9 bases lay between the germline ends. The CDR3 nucleotides read TGTGCCAGCAGCCAAATACTATATAATTCACCCCTCCACTTT. Protein product: CASSQILYNSPLHF.

This chain uses TRBV7-9 with TRBJ2-3, with TRBD1 identical over 10 bases. After removal of 2 bases from V and 8 bases from J, the junction contained 4 bases not matched to a gene. In germline, CDR1 is SEHNR, CDR2 FQNEAQ (reference sequence). This CDR3 is built from 14 residues. The CDR3, as DNA: TGTGCCAGCAGCTTAAGACAGGGGGCCGGTACGCAGTATTTT. Its translation is CASSLRQGAGTQYF.

J is TRBJ1-1 and V is TRBV18; perhaps TRBD1 as D (6 bases). This CDR3 comprises 16 residues. With 3 bases removed from V and 4 bases from J, the gap between germline ends came to 18 bases. The V gene's germline CDR1 is KGHSH and CDR2 LQKENI. CDR3: CASSPTGLGGGTEAFF. DNA for the CDR3: TGTGCCAGCTCACCTACGGGGCTAGGGGGGGGCACTGAAGCTTTCTTT.

This clone occurred once. At one end the junction does not follow the germline gene, possibly because of a read error. The rearrangement links TRBV5-1 to TRBJ1-1, with 7 bases matching TRBD1. The CDR3 covers 12 residues. Germline V lookup: CDR1 SGHRS, CDR2 YFSETQ. Here the CDR3 DNA reads TGCGCCAGCAGCTGGGGACAGACAGAAGTGGGGTTT. This codes for CASSWGQTEVGF.

The chain links TRBV27 to TRBJ2-7; 8 bases map to TRBD2. Germline CDR1 and CDR2: MNHEY and SMNVEV (reference sequence). The length of the CDR3 is 17 residues. After removal of 6 bases from V and 0 bases from J, the junction contained 13 bases not matched to a gene. This CDR3 reads CASSRPTSDSSSYEQYF. The CDR3 DNA follows: TGTGCCAGCAGCCGTCCGACTAGCGATAGTAGCTCCTACGAGCAGTACTTC.

This chain uses TRBV30 with TRBJ1-5; no clear D gene. The germline V gene encodes CDR1 GTSNPN and CDR2 SVGIG (reference sequence). Trimming pared 3 bases from V and 0 bases from J, leaving 12 bases between. The CDR3 loop spans 15 amino acids. DNA for the CDR3: TGTGCCTGGAGCACAGAGCTTGATAGCAATCAGCCCCAGCATTTT. It encodes CAWSTELDSNQPQHF. The full variable domain, completed using reference TRBV30 and TRBJ1-5, is SQTIHQWPATLVQPVGSPLSLECTVEGTSNPNLYWYRQAAGRGLQLLFYSVGIGQISSEVPQNLSASRPQDRQFILSSKKLLLSDSGFYLCAWSTELDSNQPQHFGDGTRLSIL.

The chain joins TRBV4-1 to TRBJ2-1, with D unresolved. CDR3 size: 12 residues. Germline values: CDR1 MGHRA, CDR2 YSYEKL. Trimming took off 1 base at V and 12 bases at J, with 10 bases between the two ends. The CDR3 nucleotides are TGCGCCAGCAGCCAAGGACCGGCGGTGCAGTTCTTC. It translates to CASSQGPAVQFF.

This clone has only a few counts. The V call is TRBV5-1, the J call TRBJ1-2, with D possibly matching TRBD1 (6 bases). The CDR3 runs to 14 residues. The germline V gene encodes CDR1 SGHRS and CDR2 YFSETQ. Trimming left V 0 bases short and J 4 bases short, with 10 bases between. The CDR3 DNA reads TGCGCCAGCAGCTTGGACAGGGCGACCTATGGCTACACCTTC. Translating it yields CASSLDRATYGYTF.

The rearrangement uses TRBV7-8 and TRBJ2-1; D gene uncertain. Germline loops: CDR1 SGHVS, CDR2 FQNEAQ. V lost 3 bases to trimming and J lost 3 bases, with 6 bases between them. The CDR3 has 13 residues. The CDR3 DNA reads TGTGCCAGCAGCTTTGGCCGCTACAATGAGCAGTTCTTC. Translated: CASSFGRYNEQFF. The full variable domain, rest sourced from reference TRBV7-8 and TRBJ2-1, is GAGVSQSPRYKVAKRGQDVALRCDPISGHVSLFWYQQALGQGPEFLTYFQNEAQLDKSGLPSDRFFAERPEGSVSTLKIQRTQQEDSAVYLCASSFGRYNEQFFGPGTRLTVL.

The CDR3 nucleotides read TGTGCCTGGAGTGGGACAGGGTTCTATGGCTACACCTTC. Translation gives CAWSGTGFYGYTF. This chain joins TRBV30 and TRBJ1-2, with 8 bases that match TRBD1. V dropped 1 base and J dropped 4; count of bases not matched to a gene: 2. The CDR3 has 13 amino acids. Looked up from germline, CDR1 is GTSNPN and CDR2 is SVGIG (reference sequence).

CDR3 region: CASSFTAHEGETQYF. CDR3 nucleotide sequence: TGTGCCAGCAGCTTTACGGCGCACGAGGGTGAGACCCAGTACTTC. This chain links TRBV5-4 with TRBJ2-5, with a weak D call TRBD2 (5 bases). Looked up from germline, CDR1 is SGHNT and CDR2 is YYREEE (reference sequence). This CDR3 spans 15 amino acids. V lost 2 bases, J lost 5 bases, and 16 bases lay in between.

The chain has TRBV7-9 and TRBJ2-7, with D possibly being TRBD2 (5 bases). This CDR3 contains 14 residues. The germline CDR1 and CDR2 sequences are SEHNR and FQNEAQ (reference sequence). Trimming removed 6 bases at V and 5 bases at J, with 17 bases between. DNA of the CDR3: TGTGCCAGCAGGGCCCTCGGGGTACTCGACGAGCAGTACTTC. This encodes CASRALGVLDEQYF.

The chain joins TRBV28 to TRBJ1-2; possibly TRBD1 for D (6 bases). Germline CDR1 reads MDHEN; CDR2 reads SYDVKM. Trimming stripped 4 bases from V and 4 bases from J, with 16 bases between. CDR3 length equals 15 residues. The DNA for the CDR3 is TGTGCCAGCAGTTCCATCGGGGGGGCTGGCTATGGCTACACCTTC. Residues: CASSSIGGAGYGYTF.

J is TRBJ1-2 and V is TRBV4-3; 10 bases are shared with TRBD1. The J segment lost 4 bases and the V segment lost 5 bases, leaving 7 bases of the junction unmatched. This CDR3 is built from 15 residues. The germline V gene has CDR1 LGHNA and CDR2 YSLEER. The CDR3 spells CASSFERQGAYGYTF. The CDR3 DNA reads as TGCGCCAGCAGCTTCGAGAGACAGGGGGCCTATGGCTACACCTTC.

This chain joins TRBV28 and TRBJ1-4; D remains ambiguous. Deletions cut 5 bases from V and 3 bases from J, with 10 bases between. From germline, CDR1 is MDHEN and CDR2 SYDVKM. The CDR3 length is 14 residues. CDR3 bases: TGTGCCAGCAGTGTCACAACCGCTAATGAAAAACTGTTTTTT. Protein sequence: CASSVTTANEKLFF.

This chain connects TRBV6-5 to TRBJ1-1; 7 bases align to TRBD1. CDR1 MNHEY and CDR2 SVGAGI come from the germline V gene. The J segment lost 10 bases and the V segment lost 6 bases, leaving 11 bases of the junction unmatched. CDR3 size: 13 residues. CDR3 nucleotide sequence: TGTGCCAGCAGGGCGGGACAGAGCCCGGCAGCTTTCTTT. Protein product: CASRAGQSPAAFF.

The V gene is TRBV2, the J gene TRBJ2-7; 9 nucleotides match TRBD2. The germline CDR1 and CDR2 sequences are SNHLY and FYNNEI. The CDR3 extends over 14 amino acids. CDR3 in amino acids: CAGGAGGPLYEQYF. For the CDR3, the DNA is TGTGCAGGCGGGGCGGGAGGGCCTCTATACGAGCAGTACTTC.

The CDR3 region is CASSLEGASLYEQYF. As DNA, the CDR3 is TGCGCCAGCAGCTTGGAAGGGGCTTCATTATACGAGCAGTACTTC. This chain uses TRBV5-1 with TRBJ2-7; tentative D call: TRBD1 (5 bases). This CDR3 spans 15 amino acids. Per germline, CDR1 SGHRS and CDR2 YFSETQ. The V and J ends lost 0 bases and 4 bases respectively, with 14 bases between them.

This chain links TRBV6-5 with TRBJ1-2, with D hard to call. Trimming took off 5 bases at V and 8 bases at J, with 9 bases between the two ends. Germline CDR1 is MNHEY and CDR2 is SVGAGI. The CDR3 runs 11 residues. CDR3 sequence: CASSTSSGYTF. The CDR3 DNA is TGTGCCAGCAGTACCTCTAGCGGCTACACCTTC.

This chain joins TRBV25-1 and TRBJ2-1; 11 bases line up with TRBD2. In germline, CDR1 is MGHDK, CDR2 SYGVNS. The length of the CDR3 is 14 residues. V gave up 6 bases and J gave up 7 bases; unmatched junction bases: 5. CDR3: CASRGLAESNEQFF. The CDR3 region has the DNA TGTGCCAGCAGGGGACTAGCGGAGTCTAATGAGCAGTTCTTC.

The rearrangement joins TRBV5-4 to TRBJ2-1; 12 bases line up with TRBD2. Germline-derived CDR1 and CDR2 are SGHNT and YYREEE (reference sequence). The ends lost 0 bases at V and 7 bases at J; junction bases unmatched: 8. This CDR3 has 17 amino acids. In DNA, the CDR3 is TGTGCCAGCAGCTTGGGGGCTAGCGGGAGGGTTAAGAATGAGCAGTTCTTC. The encoded protein is CASSLGASGRVKNEQFF.

The V call is TRBV11-3, the J call TRBJ1-3; 9 bases are a match to TRBD1. This CDR3 is built from 17 residues. V shed 2 bases, J shed 5 bases, and the junction held 10 bases outside the gene matches. The germline CDR1 and CDR2 sequences are SGHNT and YENEEA. CDR3 nucleotide sequence: TGTGCCAGCAGCTTACGCTACAGGGGGCGAAAAAGAAACACCATATATTTT. The encoded protein is CASSLRYRGRKRNTIYF. Full variable domain (outside the CDR3, taken from reference TRBV11-3 and TRBJ1-3): EAGVVQSPRYKIIEKKQPVAFWCNPISGHNTLYWYLQNLGQGPELLIRYENEEAVDDSQLPKDRFSAERLKGVDSTLKIQPAELGDSAVYLCASSLRYRGRKRNTIYFGEGSWLTVV.

This chain joins TRBV7-9 and TRBJ1-1, with a possible D match to TRBD1 (6 bases). CDR3 length equals 15 residues. The germline V gene encodes CDR1 SEHNR and CDR2 FQNEAQ (reference sequence). Trimming pared 1 base from V and 1 base from J, leaving 10 bases between. The CDR3 DNA reads TGTGCCAGCAGCTTAGGAGCAGGGGCGAACACTGAAGCTTTCTTT. Translating gives CASSLGAGANTEAFF.

The rearrangement uses TRBV7-2 and TRBJ1-5, with a possible D match to TRBD1 (5 bases). CDR1 is SGHTA, CDR2 FQGNSA, per germline. The CDR3 totals 16 residues. V was trimmed by 2 bases and J by 0 bases, leaving 11 bases between them. The CDR3 loop is CASSLRGPNSNQPQHF. Here the CDR3 DNA reads TGTGCCAGCAGCTTAAGGGGCCCGAATAGCAATCAGCCCCAGCATTTT.

CDR3 sequence (DNA): TGTGCCAGCAGTTTGGCCGGGACAGCAAACACTGAAGCTTTCTTT. As protein: CASSLAGTANTEAFF. The chain combines TRBV27 with TRBJ1-1, with 7 nucleotides matching TRBD1. V lost 3 bases to trimming and J lost 2 bases; unmatched junction nucleotides: 6. Per germline, CDR1 MNHEY and CDR2 SMNVEV (reference sequence). The CDR3 consists of 15 residues.

The V call is TRBV12-3 or TRBV12-4, the J call TRBJ1-5; D gene ambiguous. Trimming left V 3 bases short and J 0 bases short, with 3 bases between. The CDR3 runs to 13 residues. CDR3 loop: CASSFYSNQPQHF. The CDR3 DNA is TGTGCCAGCAGTTTCTATAGCAATCAGCCCCAGCATTTT.

The chain uses TRBV10-3 and TRBJ2-7; 13 nucleotides line up with TRBD2. Per germline, CDR1 ENHRY and CDR2 SYGVKD. This CDR3 has 16 amino acids. V shed 8 bases, J shed 2 bases, and the junction held 9 bases outside the gene matches. In nucleotides, the CDR3 is TGTGCCATCCGCGATGGGACTAGCGGGACTACCTACGAGCAGTACTTC. It yields the protein CAIRDGTSGTTYEQYF.

This chain links TRBV7-2 with TRBJ1-1; D is undetermined. V gave up 2 bases and J gave up 5 bases, with 9 bases separating them. CDR3 length: 13 amino acids. Germline CDR1 SGHTA, CDR2 FQGNSA. This CDR3 reads CASSLRGRTEAFF. The CDR3 DNA is TGTGCCAGCAGCTTACGGGGAAGGACTGAAGCTTTCTTT. Using reference TRBV7-2 and TRBJ1-1 for the parts outside the CDR3, the full variable domain is GAGVSQSPSNKVTEKGKDVELRCDPISGHTALYWYRQSLGQGLEFLIYFQGNSAPDKSGLPSDRFSAERTGGSVSTLTIQRTQQEDSAVYLCASSLRGRTEAFFGQGTRLTVV.

The DNA for the CDR3 is TGTGCCAGCCCCTCGGGGGGGTCCCCGACAGATACGCAGTATTTT. Translated: CASPSGGSPTDTQYF. The V and J genes are TRBV7-2 and TRBJ2-3; TRBD2 matches at 8 bases. The germline V gene encodes CDR1 SGHTA and CDR2 FQGNSA. CDR3 length: 15 amino acids. The V gene end was trimmed by 8 bases and the J gene end by 3 bases; junction bases not matched to a gene: 10.

This chain links TRBV28 with TRBJ1-2, with D possibly TRBD1 on 5 matching bases. V lost 5 bases and J 0 bases, leaving 10 bases between the germline ends. The CDR3 loop spans 14 amino acids. Germline V gene data show CDR1 as MDHEN and CDR2 as SYDVKM. The CDR3 here is CASSLQVPNYGYTF. CDR3 nucleotides: TGTGCCAGCAGTCTACAGGTCCCTAACTATGGCTACACCTTC.

In nucleotides, the CDR3 is TGTGCCCAGGGCTCATCTGGGGCCAACGTCCTGACTTTC. This sequence encodes CAQGSSGANVLTF. The chain recombines TRBV12-3 or TRBV12-4 with TRBJ2-6; maybe TRBD1 (5 bases). The V end lost 11 bases, the J end lost 1 base, and 9 bases lay between the germline ends. The CDR3 is 13 amino acids.